This TCR beta chain originates from a study of T cells in Graves' hyperthyroidism and ophthalmopathy. General study results and limits: From stable hyperthyroidism, ophthalmopathy was separated by a 13 V-J model.

This clonotype has ten or more counts. The antigen is undetermined. CDR3 length: 12 residues. Deletions cut 1 base from V and 6 bases from J, with 7 bases between. The study based diagnoses on clinical symptoms, serum thyroxine and TRAb, thyroid ultrasound and orbital computed tomography. Fresh peripheral blood, 9.5 to 10 ml of it, supplied the PBMCs. Amplification of TCR beta CDR3 regions was performed using RNA transcripts as template. During a first-round RT-PCR of the TCR CDR3, the HTBI primer set was used. Via MiXCR, TCRdb re-called the multiplex PCR reads, giving one row per CDR3 protein. The repertoire holds about 680,000 distinct CDR3 sequences, with under 45% as singletons.

Specimen: blood. The chain is built from TRBV12-3 or TRBV12-4 and TRBJ2-7; D is unclear. The source of this sequence is a woman in her thirties or forties with Graves' hyperthyroidism. The CDR3 DNA follows: TGTGCCAGCAGTTTAGGTTCCCTCGAGCAGTACTTC. This encodes CASSLGSLEQYF.